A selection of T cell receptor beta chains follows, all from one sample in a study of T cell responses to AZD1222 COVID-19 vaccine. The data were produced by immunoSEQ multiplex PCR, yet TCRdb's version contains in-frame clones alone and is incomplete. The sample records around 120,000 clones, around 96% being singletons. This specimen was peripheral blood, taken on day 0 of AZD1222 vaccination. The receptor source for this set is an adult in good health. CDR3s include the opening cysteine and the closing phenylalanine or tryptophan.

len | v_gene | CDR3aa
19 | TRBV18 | CASSQQGARALSGANVLTF
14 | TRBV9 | CASSVGDSNQPQHF
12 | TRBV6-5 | CASSSPSLEAFF
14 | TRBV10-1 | CASSAVFGNEKLFF
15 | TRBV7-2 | CASSLKGSTNEKLFF
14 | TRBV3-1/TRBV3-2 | CASSIDSNTGELFF
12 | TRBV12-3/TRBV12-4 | CASSFEVIKAFF
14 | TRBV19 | CATAPTGVDTEAFF
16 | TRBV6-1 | CASSELRGSNNSPLHF
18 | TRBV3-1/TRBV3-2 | CASSPQNTDLYGTDTQYF
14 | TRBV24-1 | CATSDEQGRGTQYF
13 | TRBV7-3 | CASSLSDKETQYF
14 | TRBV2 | CASSPSLVGNTIYF
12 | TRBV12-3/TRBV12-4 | CASSFMGDGYTF
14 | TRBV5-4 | CASSPGRNSYEQYF
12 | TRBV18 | CASSPEGDTQYF
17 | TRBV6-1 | CASSEDPSGSSYNEQFF
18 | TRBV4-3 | CASSPSGQGASGANVLTF
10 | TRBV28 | CASSSSKVFF
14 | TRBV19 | CASTGPTGNYEQYF
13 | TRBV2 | CASSEGTAYEQYF
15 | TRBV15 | CATSRELTGEEKLFF
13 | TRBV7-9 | CASSLTGNQPQHF
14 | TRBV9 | CASSVGGGRAEQYF
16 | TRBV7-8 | CASSLASGARGEKLFF
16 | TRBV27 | CASSLSMGQGNYGYTF
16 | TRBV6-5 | CASSYLAGGWGDTQYF
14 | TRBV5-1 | CASSLGLVDNEQFF
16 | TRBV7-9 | CASSLGAGRSYNEQFF
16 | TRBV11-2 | CASSLSLGGMNTEAFF
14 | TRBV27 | CASSFVSHTGELFF
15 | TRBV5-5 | CASTRPLETSHRLFF
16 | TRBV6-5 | CASSYLGEGTYTEAFF
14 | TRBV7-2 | CASSFGGATDTQYF
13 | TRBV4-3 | CASSEERMDRLHF
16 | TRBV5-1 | CASSPSTGPSGNTIYF
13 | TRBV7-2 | CASSVDRGQPQHF
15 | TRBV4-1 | CASREGGANTGELFF
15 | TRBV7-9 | CASSLRAGMGEKLFF
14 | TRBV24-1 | CATSGGYVSDGYTF
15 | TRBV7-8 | CASRIGGGNNQPQHF
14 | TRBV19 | CASSIRHPSYEQYF
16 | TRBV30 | CAWSVPGWPGTYGYTF
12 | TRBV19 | CASSGWGTEAFF
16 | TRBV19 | CASHRRLAGGTGELFF
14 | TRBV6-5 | CASRPDGGNQPQHF
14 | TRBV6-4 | CASSDGVESGELFF
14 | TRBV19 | CASSIAPGTREAFF
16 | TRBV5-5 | CASSPEGSHNNSPLHF
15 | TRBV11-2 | CASSLSAGPNNEQFF
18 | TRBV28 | CASSLLYGLAGEKETQYF
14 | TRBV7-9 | CASSSSPRNTEAFF
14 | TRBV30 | CAWSGQMASYEQYF
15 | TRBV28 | CASSLSLAGAGELFF
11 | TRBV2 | CASSDPGELFF
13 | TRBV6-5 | CASSYRGATEAFF
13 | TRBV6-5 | CASRRTGNTEAFF
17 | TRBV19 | CASSLRTSGGAQDTQYF